The subject of this entry is one T cell receptor beta chain. Its specificity is not known. The entry originates in a study of cytomegalovirus exposure and HLA in healthy donors. The primer mix had 60 Vbeta and 13 Jbeta primers. Assay used: immunoSEQ multiplex PCR; TCRdb lists only in-frame clones, some missing. The table shows approximately 88,000 clones, with more than 75% occurring only once. Regarding the study as a whole: Follow-up analysis later connected one missense variant in DCLRE1C with trimming of TCR beta V- and J-genes.

Trimming cost V 8 bases and J 3 bases; bases outside gene matches: 7. CDR1 and CDR2 (germline): MNHNS, SASEGT. The CDR3 runs to 13 residues. Sequenced sample: PBMCs. This receptor was taken from a man aged 18 to 30 in good health and CMV-seronegative. The chain joins TRBV6-1 to TRBJ2-7, with TRBD2 identical over 7 bases. The CDR3 DNA is TGTGCCAGCGGAGTAAGGGAGGGCTACGAGCAGTACTTC. Its protein product is CASGVREGYEQYF.